The clone carrying this TCR beta chain was counted many times. What it binds is not known. Trimming took 0 bases from V and 9 from J, leaving 12 bases between them. The CDR3 is made up of 14 amino acids. The germline gives CDR1 SNHLY, CDR2 FYNNEI. TCRdb redid the calling of the RACE reads with MiXCR, one entry per CDR3 protein. The sample includes roughly 38,000 distinct CDR3 sequences, 12% of them seen just once. Sample time point: pre-sensitization, week 0. Stated treatment: therapeutic diphenylcyclopropenone sensitization with weekly scalp DPC. Before extraction, the whole blood was not fractionated, and total RNA was taken from it. Non-pregnant alopecia patients aged 18 to 70, suitable for DPC therapy. The source of the sample is a study of human T cells and chemical hapten exposure. Study-wide points: Alopecia affected the donors, so their immune response may differ from healthy people's. Expanded TCRs grouped into significantly more large CDR3 similarity clusters than controls produced. High-frequency TCRs, those above 1 in 1000, stayed the same after DPC sensitization.

The sample in question was whole blood, obtained in connection with sensitization to the hapten diphenylcyclopropenone (DPC). The V gene is TRBV2, the J gene TRBJ1-5; D remains unclear. This TCR derives from a woman between 35 and 50 years old with alopecia areata. Some clones in this sample may be carry-over from other donors' samples. Here the CDR3 DNA reads TGTGCCAGCAGTGAAGCGCTTAAGGACCGGCCCCAGCATTTT. This translates into CASSEALKDRPQHF.